These 23 T cell receptor beta chains share one sample of origin, sequenced in a study of blood T cell repertoires in COVID-19. Data came from immunoSEQ multiplex PCR; TCRdb stores just in-frame clones and leaves some out. The data hold approximately 250,000 clones, with around 86% observed a single time. Input material: peripheral blood. These receptor sequences come from a woman aged 55 to 70 who had recovered from COVID-19.

The chain uses TRBV2 and TRBJ1-2; D unresolved. With 6 bases removed from V and 4 bases from J, the gap between germline ends came to 9 bases. CDR3 length: 12 residues. CDR1 is SNHLY, CDR2 FYNNEI, per germline. The CDR3 reads CASRRDGYGYTF. CDR3 in DNA: TGTGCCAGCAGGAGGGATGGCTATGGCTACACCTTC.

V gene TRBV29-1 combines with J gene TRBJ2-1, with D perhaps TRBD1 (5 bases). V was shortened by 6 bases and J by 0 bases, with 18 bases between the two germline ends. The CDR3 consists of 16 residues. In germline, CDR1 is SQVTM, CDR2 ANQGSEA. The CDR3 is CSVLGQESYSYNEQFF. In DNA form, the CDR3 reads TGCAGCGTCCTTGGACAAGAAAGCTACTCCTACAATGAGCAGTTCTTC.

This chain links TRBV6-5 with TRBJ1-3; D remains ambiguous. Trimming stripped 6 bases from V and 0 bases from J, with 12 bases between. Looked up from germline, CDR1 is MNHEY and CDR2 is SVGAGI. The CDR3 has 15 residues. CDR3 loop: CASSGRDSSGNTIYF. CDR3 DNA sequence: TGTGCCAGCAGCGGAAGAGACTCCTCTGGAAACACCATATATTTT.

This clone turned up a few times. V usage is TRBV11-2 and J usage is TRBJ1-6; weak D call: TRBD1 (5 bases). This CDR3 is built from 18 residues. V lost 3 bases and J lost 0, with 15 bases in between. The germline V gene encodes CDR1 SGHAT and CDR2 FQNNGV. The CDR3 DNA follows: TGTGCCAGCAGCTTGCGGGGCGGAGGAAGCTCCTATAATTCACCCCTCCACTTT. It specifies CASSLRGGGSSYNSPLHF.

This chain joins TRBV2 and TRBJ1-5; no definite D call. This CDR3 has 14 residues. CDR1 and CDR2 (germline): SNHLY, FYNNEI. V lost 7 bases, J lost 3 bases, and 13 bases lay in between. This chain's CDR3 is CASKGDGINQPQHF. As DNA, the CDR3 is TGTGCCAGCAAAGGAGACGGAATCAATCAGCCCCAGCATTTT.

The rearrangement links TRBV11-2 to TRBJ1-2; D is possibly TRBD1 (6 bases). This CDR3 contains 12 residues. The germline V gene encodes CDR1 SGHAT and CDR2 FQNNGV. V shed 7 bases and J shed 5 bases, with 11 bases lying between them. CDR3 loop: CASTEQGYGYTF. The CDR3 coding sequence is TGTGCCAGCACAGAACAGGGTTATGGCTACACCTTC.

The CDR3 bases are TGCGCCAGCAGCTTGTTTTCGACAGGGATCTCCTACGAGCAGTACTTC. It translates to CASSLFSTGISYEQYF. The chain combines TRBV5-1 with TRBJ2-7, with 7 positions matching TRBD1. The ends lost 1 base at V and 0 bases at J; junction bases unmatched: 7. The length of the CDR3 is 16 residues. Germline CDR1 and CDR2: SGHRS and YFSETQ. Supplemented by reference TRBV5-1 and TRBJ2-7, the full variable domain reads KAGVTQTPRYLIKTRGQQVTLSCSPISGHRSVSWYQQTPGQGLQFLFEYFSETQRNKGNFPGRFSGRQFSNSRSEMNVSTLELGDSALYLCASSLFSTGISYEQYFGPGTRLTVT.

The chain combines TRBV3-1 (or the pseudogene TRBV3-2) with TRBJ2-3; 8 bases fit TRBD2. This CDR3 has 17 residues. Germline V gene lookup returns CDR1 LGHDT and CDR2 YNNKEL (reference sequence). The trim removed 3 bases at V and 5 bases at J, leaving 13 bases unmatched. The DNA of the CDR3 is TGTGCCAGCAGCCACCTCGCCGTGCGGGGGGTTGGAGATACGCAGTATTTT. Translating gives CASSHLAVRGVGDTQYF.

The chain links TRBV6-6 to TRBJ2-1; 10 bases agree with TRBD2. V dropped 4 bases and J dropped 9; count of bases not matched to a gene: 3. This CDR3 comprises 13 residues. Germline values: CDR1 MNHNY, CDR2 SVGAGI (reference sequence). CDR3: CASSSSGGLEQFF. As DNA, the CDR3 is TGTGCCAGCAGTTCTAGCGGGGGACTTGAGCAGTTCTTC.

The chain recombines TRBV19 with TRBJ1-5; D uncertain. V lost 0 bases to trimming and J lost 6 bases, with 6 bases between them. The CDR3 extends over 13 amino acids. Germline CDR1 is LNHDA and CDR2 is SQIVND (reference sequence). As DNA, the CDR3 is TGTGCCAGTAGTATAGAACGTAGTCAGCCCCAGCATTTT. Translated, it gives CASSIERSQPQHF.

This clone was seen just once. The V and J genes are TRBV7-2 and TRBJ1-1; TRBD1 might be the D (6 bases). Germline V CDR1 and CDR2: SGHTA, FQGNSA. This CDR3 comprises 14 residues. The ends were cut back, 2 bases at V and 8 bases at J, with 15 bases in the middle. As DNA, the CDR3 is TGTGCCAGCAGCTTACGGGCACAGGGTCGAGAAGCTTTCTTT. It specifies CASSLRAQGREAFF.

The chain couples TRBV28 to TRBJ1-4; D is unresolved. Germline assignment: CDR1 MDHEN and CDR2 SYDVKM. V was pared by 11 bases and J by 3 bases, with 10 bases between. The CDR3 is 12 residues long. CDR3: CASTSANEKLFF. The CDR3, as DNA: TGTGCCTCCACGTCGGCTAATGAAAAACTGTTTTTT.

The chain is built from TRBV7-9 and TRBJ2-7; D may be TRBD1 (5 bases). Trimming left V 2 bases short and J 3 bases short, with 14 bases between. The CDR3 runs 15 residues. Germline CDR1 is SEHNR and CDR2 is FQNEAQ (reference sequence). CDR3 nucleotides: TGTGCCAGCAGCTTATCGCAGGGTCCCTGCTACGAGCAGTACTTC. Translation: CASSLSQGPCYEQYF.

Only one count was recorded for this clone. The genes are TRBV28 and TRBJ1-6, with D possibly matching TRBD1 (6 bases). Germline V gene sequence: CDR1 MDHEN, CDR2 SYDVKM. CDR3 length: 16 residues. The V end was cut by 2 bases, the J end by 8 bases, with 16 bases between. The CDR3 bases are TGTGCCAGCAGTTTAAGGGGGTTGATTCGGGATTCACCCCTCCACTTT. Amino acids: CASSLRGLIRDSPLHF.

This chain joins TRBV19 and TRBJ1-3; TRBD1 matches 8 bases. Germline CDR1 is LNHDA and CDR2 is SQIVND (reference sequence). There are 15 residues in the CDR3. The ends lost 4 bases at V and 7 bases at J; junction bases unmatched: 9. Here the CDR3 reads CASSTWDRSRNTIYF. In DNA form, the CDR3 reads TGTGCCAGTAGTACCTGGGACAGGTCCAGGAACACCATATATTTT.

This clone appeared once. V gene TRBV18 combines with J gene TRBJ2-2, with TRBD2 matching over 9 bases. V shed 0 bases, J shed 6 bases, and the junction held 5 bases outside the gene matches. Germline V gives CDR1 KGHSH, CDR2 LQKENI. The CDR3 spans 16 residues. Written as DNA, the CDR3 is TGTGCCAGCTCACCACCGGCGGGGGGGCCCGCCGGGGAGCTGTTTTTT. This gives the protein CASSPPAGGPAGELFF.

This clone appeared once. This chain connects TRBV5-1 to TRBJ1-3; 9 bases are shared with TRBD1. Trimming at V came to 3 bases and at J to 8 bases, leaving 6 bases not matched to a gene. The germline gives CDR1 SGHRS, CDR2 YFSETQ. The CDR3 runs to 14 residues. The CDR3 DNA reads as TGCGCCAGCAGCTGGGGACAGGGACGGGACACCATATATTTT. Translating gives CASSWGQGRDTIYF.

The rearrangement links TRBV7-8 to TRBJ2-1; 11 positions agree with TRBD2. Germline V gives CDR1 SGHVS, CDR2 FQNEAQ. The CDR3 extends over 18 amino acids. V shed 2 bases, J shed 8 bases, and the junction held 14 bases outside the gene matches. CDR3 sequence (DNA): TGTGCCAGCAGCTTATTGTCGTCTGGTAGCGGGGGGGCCTATGAGCAGTTCTTC. It codes for CASSLLSSGSGGAYEQFF.

The chain uses TRBV3-1 (or the pseudogene TRBV3-2) and TRBJ1-2, with D hard to call. This CDR3 is built from 12 residues. The V end lost 9 bases, the J end lost 5 bases, and 13 bases lay between the germline ends. Germline CDR1 reads LGHDT; CDR2 reads YNNKEL (reference sequence). CDR3 sequence (DNA): TGTGCCAGGAGTCCGCTCCGTTATGGCTACACCTTC. This gives the protein CARSPLRYGYTF.

The chain has TRBV28 and TRBJ1-1; 7 positions agree with TRBD1. This CDR3 spans 14 amino acids. V lost 7 bases to trimming and J lost 2 bases; unmatched junction nucleotides: 7. CDR1 is MDHEN, CDR2 SYDVKM, per germline. CDR3 protein: CASIRDRVNTEAFF. In DNA, the CDR3 is TGTGCCAGCATCAGGGACAGAGTCAACACTGAAGCTTTCTTT.

The V call is TRBV6-5, the J call TRBJ2-5; possibly TRBD2 for D (7 bases). Per germline, CDR1 MNHEY and CDR2 SVGAGI. V dropped 7 bases and J dropped 5 bases, with 20 bases sitting between them. This CDR3 contains 15 residues. Here the CDR3 reads CASTTQGGERETQYF. The CDR3 nucleotides read TGTGCCAGCACTACCCAAGGGGGGGAACGGGAGACCCAGTACTTC.

The chain couples TRBV3-1 (or the pseudogene TRBV3-2) to TRBJ2-7; D gene ambiguous. The CDR3 has 13 residues. Trimming took 1 base from V and 6 from J, leaving 10 bases between them. Germline lookup yields CDR1 LGHDT and CDR2 YNNKEL (reference sequence). The CDR3 DNA reads TGTGCCAGCAGCCAAGTTCCGGGTCTCGAGCAGTACTTC. Translated: CASSQVPGLEQYF.

This clone turned up a few times. The CDR3 is CASGFGRGGTEAFF. DNA for the CDR3: TGTGCTAGTGGTTTTGGGAGGGGAGGGACTGAAGCTTTCTTT. The chain carries TRBV12-5 and TRBJ1-1; D might be TRBD1 (5 bases). CDR1 is LGHNT, CDR2 FRNRAP, per germline. The CDR3 sequence is 14 residues long. The ends were cut back, 3 bases at V and 5 bases at J, with 13 bases in the middle.